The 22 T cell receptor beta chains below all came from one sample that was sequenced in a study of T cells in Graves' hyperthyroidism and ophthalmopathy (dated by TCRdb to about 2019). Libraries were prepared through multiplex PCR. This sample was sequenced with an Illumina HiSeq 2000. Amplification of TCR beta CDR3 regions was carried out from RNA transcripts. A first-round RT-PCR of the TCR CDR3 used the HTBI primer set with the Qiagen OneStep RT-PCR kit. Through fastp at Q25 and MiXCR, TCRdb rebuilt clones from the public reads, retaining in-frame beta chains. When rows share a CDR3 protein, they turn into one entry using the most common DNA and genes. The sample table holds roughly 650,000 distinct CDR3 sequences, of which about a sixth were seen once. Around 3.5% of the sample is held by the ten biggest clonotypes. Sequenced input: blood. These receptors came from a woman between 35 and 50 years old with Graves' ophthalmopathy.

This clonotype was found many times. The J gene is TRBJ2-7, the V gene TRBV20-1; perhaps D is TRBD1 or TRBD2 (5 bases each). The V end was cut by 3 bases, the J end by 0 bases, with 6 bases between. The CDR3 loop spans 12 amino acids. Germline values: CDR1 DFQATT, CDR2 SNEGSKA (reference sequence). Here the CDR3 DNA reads TGCAGTGCTAGCGGGGCCTCCTACGAGCAGTACTTC. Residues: CSASGASYEQYF.

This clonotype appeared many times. The CDR3 region has the DNA TGTGCCAGCAGCGCGGGACTAGCGGAGCTAAATACGCAGTATTTT. Translated, it gives CASSAGLAELNTQYF. The genes are TRBV12-3 or TRBV12-4 and TRBJ2-3, with 11 bases identical to TRBD2. This CDR3 is built from 15 residues. Losses at the gene ends were 6 bases for V and 7 bases for J; bases not matched to a gene: 9.

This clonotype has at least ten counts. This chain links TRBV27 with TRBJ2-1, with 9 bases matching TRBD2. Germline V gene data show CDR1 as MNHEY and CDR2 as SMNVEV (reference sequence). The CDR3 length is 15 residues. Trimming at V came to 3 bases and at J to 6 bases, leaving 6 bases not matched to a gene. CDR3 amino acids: CASSFIAGAGNEQFF. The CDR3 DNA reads TGTGCCAGCAGTTTTATAGCGGGAGCTGGCAATGAGCAGTTCTTC.

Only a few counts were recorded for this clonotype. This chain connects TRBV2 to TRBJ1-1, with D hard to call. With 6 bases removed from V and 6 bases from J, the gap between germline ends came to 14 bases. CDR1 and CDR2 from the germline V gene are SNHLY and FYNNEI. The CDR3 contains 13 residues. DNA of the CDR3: TGTGCCAGCAGCGTAGCAATTTTCTCTGAAGCTTTCTTT. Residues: CASSVAIFSEAFF.

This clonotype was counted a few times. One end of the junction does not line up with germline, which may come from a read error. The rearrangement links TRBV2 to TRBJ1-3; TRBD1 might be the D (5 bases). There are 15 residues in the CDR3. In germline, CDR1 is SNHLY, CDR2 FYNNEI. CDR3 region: CAGSIEGISGNTIYF. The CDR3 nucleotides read TGTGCCGGCAGTATAGAGGGGATCTCCGGAAACACCATATATTTT.

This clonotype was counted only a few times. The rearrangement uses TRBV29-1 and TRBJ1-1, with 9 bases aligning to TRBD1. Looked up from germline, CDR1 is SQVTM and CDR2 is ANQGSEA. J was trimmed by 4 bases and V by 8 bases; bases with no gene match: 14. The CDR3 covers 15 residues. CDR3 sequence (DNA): TGCAGCTCTCATCTTATGACAGGGGGTGGCACTGAAGCTTTCTTT. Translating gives CSSHLMTGGGTEAFF.

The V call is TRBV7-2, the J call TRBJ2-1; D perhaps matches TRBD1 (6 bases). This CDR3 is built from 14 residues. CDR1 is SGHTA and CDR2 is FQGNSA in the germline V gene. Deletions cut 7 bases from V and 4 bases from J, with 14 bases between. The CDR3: CASTRYREYNEQFF. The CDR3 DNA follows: TGTGCCAGCACCCGATACAGGGAATACAATGAGCAGTTCTTC.

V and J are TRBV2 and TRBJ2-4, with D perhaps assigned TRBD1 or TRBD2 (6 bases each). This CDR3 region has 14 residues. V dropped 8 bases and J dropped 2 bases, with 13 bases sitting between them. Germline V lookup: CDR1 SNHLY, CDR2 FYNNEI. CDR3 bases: TGTGCCAGCGATAAGGGGGACTCCAAAAACATTCAGTACTTC. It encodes CASDKGDSKNIQYF.

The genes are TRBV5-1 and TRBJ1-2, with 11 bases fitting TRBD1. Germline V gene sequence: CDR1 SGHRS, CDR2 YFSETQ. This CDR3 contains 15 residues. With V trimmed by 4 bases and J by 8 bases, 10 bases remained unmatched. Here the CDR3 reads CASSLQGQGGEGYTF. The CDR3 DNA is TGCGCCAGCAGCCTTCAGGGACAGGGGGGAGAAGGCTACACCTTC.

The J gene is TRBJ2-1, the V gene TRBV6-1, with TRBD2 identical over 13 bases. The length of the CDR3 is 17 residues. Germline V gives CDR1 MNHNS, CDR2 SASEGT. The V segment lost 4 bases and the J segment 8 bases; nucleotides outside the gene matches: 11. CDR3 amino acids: CASSASGLAGISDEQFF. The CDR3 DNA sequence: TGTGCCAGCAGTGCCTCGGGACTAGCGGGGATAAGCGATGAGCAGTTCTTC.

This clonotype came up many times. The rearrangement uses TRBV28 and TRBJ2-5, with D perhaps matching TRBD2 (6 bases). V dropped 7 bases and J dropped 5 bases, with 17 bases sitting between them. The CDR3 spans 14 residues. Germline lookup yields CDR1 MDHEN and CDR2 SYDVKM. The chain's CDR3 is CASTTDGRGETQYF. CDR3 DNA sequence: TGTGCCAGCACTACGGACGGGAGAGGGGAGACCCAGTACTTC. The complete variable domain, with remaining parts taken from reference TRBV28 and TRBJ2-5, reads DVKVTQSSRYLVKRTGEKVFLECVQDMDHENMFWYRQDPGLGLRLIYFSYDVKMKEKGDIPEGYSVSREKKERFSLILESASTNQTSMYLCASTTDGRGETQYFGPGTRLLVL.

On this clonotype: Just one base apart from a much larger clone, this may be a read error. DNA for the CDR3: TGTGCCAGCAGTGAAGGGGGCCTAGCGACCGCAGATACGCAGTGTTTT. This encodes CASSEGGLATADTQCF. This sequence joins TRBV2 and TRBJ2-3, with a possible D match to TRBD2 (6 bases). This CDR3 is built from 16 residues. Germline-derived CDR1 and CDR2 are SNHLY and FYNNEI.

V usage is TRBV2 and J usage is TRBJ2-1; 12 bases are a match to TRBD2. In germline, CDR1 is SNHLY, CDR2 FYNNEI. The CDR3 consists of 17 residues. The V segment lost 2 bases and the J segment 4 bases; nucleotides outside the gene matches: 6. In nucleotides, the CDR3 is TGTGCCAGCAGTGAACAAAGGACTAGCGGGACTTACAATGAGCAGTTCTTC. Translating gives CASSEQRTSGTYNEQFF.

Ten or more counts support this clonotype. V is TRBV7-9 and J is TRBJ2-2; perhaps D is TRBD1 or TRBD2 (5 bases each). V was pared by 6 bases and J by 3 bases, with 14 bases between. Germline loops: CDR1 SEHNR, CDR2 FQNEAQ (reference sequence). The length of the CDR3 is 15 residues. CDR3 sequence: CASRAGTVDTGELFF. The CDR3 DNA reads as TGTGCCAGCAGGGCCGGGACCGTGGACACCGGGGAGCTGTTTTTT.

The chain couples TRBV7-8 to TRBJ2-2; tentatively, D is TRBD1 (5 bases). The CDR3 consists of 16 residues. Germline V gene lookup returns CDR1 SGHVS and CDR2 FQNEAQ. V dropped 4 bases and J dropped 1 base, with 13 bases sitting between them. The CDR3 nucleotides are TGTGCCAGCAGCTCAAGGGGCCTAAGGAACACCGGGGAGCTGTTTTTT. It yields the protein CASSSRGLRNTGELFF. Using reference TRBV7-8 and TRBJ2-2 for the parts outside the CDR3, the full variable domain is GAGVSQSPRYKVAKRGQDVALRCDPISGHVSLFWYQQALGQGPEFLTYFQNEAQLDKSGLPSDRFFAERPEGSVSTLKIQRTQQEDSAVYLCASSSRGLRNTGELFFGEGSRLTVL.

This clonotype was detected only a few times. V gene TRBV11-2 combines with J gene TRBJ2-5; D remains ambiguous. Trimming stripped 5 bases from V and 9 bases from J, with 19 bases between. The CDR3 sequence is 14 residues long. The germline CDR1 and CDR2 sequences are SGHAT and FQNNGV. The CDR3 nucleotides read TGTGCCAGCAGCCCTCAACCTGGGGAAGGGTCCCAGTACTTC. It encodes CASSPQPGEGSQYF. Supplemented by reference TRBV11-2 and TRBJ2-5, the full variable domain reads EAGVAQSPRYKIIEKRQSVAFWCNPISGHATLYWYQQILGQGPKLLIQFQNNGVVDDSQLPKDRFSAERLKGVDSTLKIQPAKLEDSAVYLCASSPQPGEGSQYFGPGTRLLVL.

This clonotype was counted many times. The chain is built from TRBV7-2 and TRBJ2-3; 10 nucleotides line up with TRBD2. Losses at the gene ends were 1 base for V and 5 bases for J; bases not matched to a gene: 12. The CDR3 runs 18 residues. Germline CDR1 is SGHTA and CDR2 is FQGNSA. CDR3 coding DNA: TGTGCCAGCAGCTTAGGGCCTAGCGGGAGTTGGGCGAAAGATACGCAGTATTTT. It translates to CASSLGPSGSWAKDTQYF.

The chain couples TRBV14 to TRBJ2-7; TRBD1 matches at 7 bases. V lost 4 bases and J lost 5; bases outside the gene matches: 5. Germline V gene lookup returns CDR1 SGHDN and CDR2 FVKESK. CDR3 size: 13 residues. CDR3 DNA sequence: TGTGCCAGCAGCCCAAATACAGGGGACGAGCAGTACTTC. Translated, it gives CASSPNTGDEQYF.

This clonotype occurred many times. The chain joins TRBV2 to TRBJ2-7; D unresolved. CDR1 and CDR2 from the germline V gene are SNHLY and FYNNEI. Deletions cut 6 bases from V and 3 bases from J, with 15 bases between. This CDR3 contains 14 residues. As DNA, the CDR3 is TGTGCCAGCAGGGAACGACTGTTAGTCTACGAGCAGTACTTC. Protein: CASRERLLVYEQYF.

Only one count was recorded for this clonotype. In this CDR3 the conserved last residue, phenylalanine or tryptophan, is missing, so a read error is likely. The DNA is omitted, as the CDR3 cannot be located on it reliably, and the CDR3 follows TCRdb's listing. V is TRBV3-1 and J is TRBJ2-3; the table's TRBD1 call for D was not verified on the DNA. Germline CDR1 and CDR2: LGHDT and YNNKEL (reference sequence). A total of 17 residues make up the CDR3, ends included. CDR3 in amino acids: CASSRGGILYRTDTQYL.

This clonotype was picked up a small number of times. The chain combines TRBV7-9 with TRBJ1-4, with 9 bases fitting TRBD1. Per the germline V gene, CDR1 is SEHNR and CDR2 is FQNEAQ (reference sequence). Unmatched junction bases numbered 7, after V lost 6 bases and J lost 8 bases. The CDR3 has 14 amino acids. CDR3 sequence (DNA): TGTGCCAGCAGATCCGGGACAGGGAACGAAAAACTGTTTTTT. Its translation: CASRSGTGNEKLFF.

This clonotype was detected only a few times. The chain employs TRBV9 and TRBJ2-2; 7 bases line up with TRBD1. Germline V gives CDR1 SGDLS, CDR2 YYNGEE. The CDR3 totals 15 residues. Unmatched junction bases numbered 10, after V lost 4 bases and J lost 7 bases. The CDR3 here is CASSSKDRLIGELFF. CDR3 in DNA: TGTGCCAGCAGCTCCAAGGACAGGTTGATCGGGGAGCTGTTTTTT.